Listed below are T cell receptor beta chains from one sample, sequenced in a study of blood T cells in healthy people across ages. TCRdb re-analysed the 5' RACE reads in MiXCR, keeping a single row per CDR3 protein. Of 1 million to 1.2 million distinct CDR3 sequences in the sample, 35% to 45% are singletons; the top ten hold around 14%. Sequenced: blood. The receptors derive from a man younger than 30 in good health. Each CDR3 is given with its conserved first and last residue. Fields, in order: V gene, D gene, clone size, J gene, CDR3 protein, CDR3 DNA. The D gene is left open where the match is weak. Size values are once, few and many counts, or a class for expanded clones, and some rows have none.

V: TRBV4-3; D: .; size: few; J: TRBJ1-4; CDR3: CASSQAVGGREKLFF; DNA: TGCGCCAGCAGCCAAGCGGTGGGCGGCAGAGAAAAACTGTTTTTT
V: TRBV9; D: .; size: once; J: TRBJ1-4; CDR3: CASSVATGSEKLFF; DNA: TGTGCCAGCAGCGTAGCTACAGGGAGTGAAAAACTGTTTTTT
V: TRBV7-2; D: .; size: .; J: TRBJ1-2; CDR3: CASSLPGGYYGYTF; DNA: TGTGCCAGCAGCTTACCCGGAGGCTACTATGGCTACACCTTC
V: TRBV20-1; D: TRBD1; size: .; J: TRBJ2-3; CDR3: CSAGTWDSSADTQYF; DNA: TGCAGTGCTGGGACCTGGGACAGTAGCGCAGATACGCAGTATTTT
V: TRBV20-1; D: TRBD2; size: medium-sized; J: TRBJ2-1; CDR3: CSARSDRLAGGLPNEQFF; DNA: TGCAGTGCTAGATCCGACCGACTAGCGGGGGGGCTTCCGAATGAGCAGTTCTTC
V: TRBV7-2; D: TRBD2; size: few; J: TRBJ2-3; CDR3: CASSLDGGSDTQYF; DNA: TGTGCCAGCAGCTTAGACGGGGGGTCAGATACGCAGTATTTT
V: TRBV4-3; D: .; size: .; J: TRBJ2-2; CDR3: CASSQDANDLFF; DNA: TGCGCCAGCAGCCAAGATGCTAACGATCTGTTTTTT
V: TRBV20-1; D: TRBD2; size: .; J: TRBJ2-1; CDR3: CSARDLVAGGNEQFF; DNA: TGCAGTGCTAGAGATCTGGTAGCGGGGGGGAATGAGCAGTTCTTC
V: TRBV14; D: .; size: .; J: TRBJ1-1; CDR3: CASSRRLGHRSTEAFF; DNA: TGTGCCAGCAGCCGTCGATTGGGCCACCGGAGCACTGAAGCTTTCTTT
V: TRBV6-6; D: .; size: .; J: TRBJ1-4; CDR3: CASSYEGATNGKLFF; DNA: TGTGCCAGCAGTTACGAAGGAGCAACTAATGGAAAACTGTTTTTT
V: TRBV20-1; D: .; size: few; J: TRBJ2-7; CDR3: CSASGHHEQYF; DNA: TGCAGTGCCTCGGGACACCACGAGCAGTACTTC
V: TRBV4-1; D: .; size: few; J: TRBJ1-2; CDR3: CASSQPWTERYGYTF; DNA: TGCGCCAGCAGCCAACCTTGGACGGAACGCTATGGCTACACCTTC
V: TRBV28; D: TRBD1; size: .; J: TRBJ2-5; CDR3: CASSLAGTAAYGQYF; DNA: TGTGCCAGCAGTTTGGCAGGGACAGCGGCTTACGGGCAGTACTTC
V: TRBV4-3; D: .; size: few; J: TRBJ2-1; CDR3: CASSQDRIGAYNEQFF; DNA: TGCGCCAGCAGCCAAGATAGAATTGGCGCCTACAATGAGCAGTTCTTC
V: TRBV12-3/TRBV12-4; D: TRBD1; size: .; J: TRBJ2-4; CDR3: CASSITPGQGARGAKNIQYF; DNA: TGTGCCAGCAGTATCACTCCGGGACAGGGGGCTCGCGGGGCCAAAAACATTCAGTACTTC
V: TRBV9; D: TRBD1; size: .; J: TRBJ2-7; CDR3: CASSKTGVSSYEQYF; DNA: TGTGCCAGCAGCAAAACAGGGGTTAGCTCCTACGAGCAGTACTTC
V: TRBV10-3; D: TRBD1; size: many; J: TRBJ2-7; CDR3: CATASSGTGSSYEQYF; DNA: TGTGCCACCGCTTCATCCGGGACAGGGAGCTCCTACGAGCAGTACTTC
V: TRBV20-1; D: .; size: few; J: TRBJ1-6; CDR3: CSAMRDKNSYNSPLHF; DNA: TGCAGTGCCATGCGGGACAAAAACTCCTATAATTCACCCCTCCACTTT
V: TRBV9; D: .; size: .; J: TRBJ2-2; CDR3: CASSPTRARENTGELFF; DNA: TGTGCCAGCAGCCCCACCAGGGCCCGTGAGAACACCGGGGAGCTGTTTTTT
V: TRBV25-1; D: TRBD1; size: few; J: TRBJ1-6; CDR3: CASGEGQGYSPLHF; DNA: TGTGCCAGCGGGGAAGGACAGGGGTATTCACCCCTCCACTTT
V: TRBV4-1; D: .; size: .; J: TRBJ1-2; CDR3: CASSHYEVASWTF; DNA: TGCGCCAGCAGCCATTATGAAGTCGCTTCGTGGACCTTC
V: TRBV9; D: .; size: .; J: TRBJ2-7; CDR3: CASSAQEQAYEQYF; DNA: TGTGCCAGCAGCGCCCAGGAACAGGCCTACGAGCAGTACTTC
V: TRBV5-1; D: TRBD2; size: .; J: TRBJ2-5; CDR3: CASSLVRTSGGGQETQYF; DNA: TGCGCCAGCAGCTTGGTGAGGACTAGCGGGGGAGGCCAAGAGACCCAGTACTTC
V: TRBV20-1; D: .; size: .; J: TRBJ2-1; CDR3: CSASATPGPRIFF; DNA: TGCAGTGCTAGTGCTACACCGGGACCCCGCATATTCTTC
V: TRBV2; D: .; size: .; J: TRBJ1-5; CDR3: CASSEVPYSNQPQHF; DNA: TGTGCCAGCAGCGAAGTACCTTATAGCAATCAGCCCCAGCATTTT
V: TRBV20-1; D: .; size: .; J: TRBJ1-5; CDR3: CSARVRSFNQPQHF; DNA: TGCAGTGCTAGAGTCAGGAGCTTCAATCAGCCCCAGCATTTT
V: TRBV14; D: TRBD2; size: .; J: TRBJ2-2; CDR3: CASSQGGTTILPNTGELFF; DNA: TGTGCCAGCAGCCAAGGGGGGACTACTATCCTGCCGAACACCGGGGAGCTGTTTTTT